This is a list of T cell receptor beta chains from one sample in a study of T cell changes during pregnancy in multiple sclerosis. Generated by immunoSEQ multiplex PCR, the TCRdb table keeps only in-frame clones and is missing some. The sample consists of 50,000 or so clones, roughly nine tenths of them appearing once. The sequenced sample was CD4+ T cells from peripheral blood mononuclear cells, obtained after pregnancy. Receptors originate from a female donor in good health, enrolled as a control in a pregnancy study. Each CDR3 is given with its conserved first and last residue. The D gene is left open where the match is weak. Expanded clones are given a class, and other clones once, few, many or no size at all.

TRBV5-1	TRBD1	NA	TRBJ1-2	CASSKEGQGRGYTF	TGCGCCAGCAGCAAAGAGGGACAGGGGAGAGGCTACACCTTC
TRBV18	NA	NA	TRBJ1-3	CASFPRRESNTIYF	TGTGCCAGCTTCCCCCGCAGGGAATCAAACACCATATATTTT
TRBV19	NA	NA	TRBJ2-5	CASSMRGGETQYF	TGTGCCAGTAGTATGAGAGGAGGGGAGACCCAGTACTTC
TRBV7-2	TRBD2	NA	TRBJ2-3	CASSLHPRGGTDTQYF	TGTGCCAGCAGCCTACACCCTCGGGGGGGCACAGATACGCAGTATTTT
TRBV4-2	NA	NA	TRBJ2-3	CASSQDRFSRGDGTQYF	TGTGCCAGCAGCCAAGATCGATTTAGCAGGGGTGATGGTACGCAGTATTTT
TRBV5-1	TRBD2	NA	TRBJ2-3	CASSLAGTSGGTDTQYF	TGCGCCAGCAGCTTGGCCGGGACTAGCGGGGGCACAGATACGCAGTATTTT
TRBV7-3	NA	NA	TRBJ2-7	CASSFRGEEQQYF	TGTGCCAGCAGCTTCCGCGGAGAAGAACAGCAGTACTTC
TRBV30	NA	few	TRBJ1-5	CAWRRDNQPQHF	TGTGCCTGGAGGAGGGACAATCAGCCCCAGCATTTT
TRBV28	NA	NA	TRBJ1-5	CASSSANNQPQHF	TGTGCCAGCAGTTCCGCGAACAATCAGCCCCAGCATTTT
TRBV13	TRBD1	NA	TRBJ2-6	CASSLVWTGTSGANVLTF	TGTGCCAGCAGCTTAGTGTGGACAGGGACCTCTGGGGCCAACGTCCTGACTTTC
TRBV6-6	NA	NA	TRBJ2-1	CASSYSKGSNEQFF	TGTGCCAGCAGTTACAGTAAGGGGTCAAATGAGCAGTTCTTC
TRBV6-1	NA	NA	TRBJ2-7	CASSDQGMLSYEQYF	TGTGCCAGCAGTGATCAGGGAATGCTCTCCTACGAGCAGTACTTC
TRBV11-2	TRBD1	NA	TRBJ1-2	CASSSGTGYFNDGYTF	TGTGCCAGCAGCTCGGGGACAGGGTATTTTAATGACGGCTACACCTTC
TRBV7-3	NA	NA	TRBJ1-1	CASSLGGWDTEAFF	TGTGCCAGCAGCTTAGGCGGGTGGGACACTGAAGCTTTCTTT
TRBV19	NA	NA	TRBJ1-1	CGSRPPRQTEAFF	TGTGGCTCTAGACCCCCAAGGCAAACTGAAGCTTTCTTT
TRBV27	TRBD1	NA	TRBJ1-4	CASSRKPGQGQNEKLFF	TGTGCCAGCAGTCGTAAACCGGGACAGGGCCAAAATGAAAAACTGTTTTTT
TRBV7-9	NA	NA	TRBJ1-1	CASSLGAGQSQAFF	TGTGCCAGCAGCTTAGGTGCTGGACAGTCGCAAGCTTTCTTT
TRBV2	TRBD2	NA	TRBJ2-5	CASLGGTGKMPGIETQYF	TGTGCCAGCTTGGGAGGGACTGGTAAAATGCCGGGGATCGAGACCCAGTACTTC
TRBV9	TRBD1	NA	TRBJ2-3	CASSVRDRYADTQYF	TGTGCCAGCAGCGTCCGGGACAGATACGCAGATACGCAGTATTTT
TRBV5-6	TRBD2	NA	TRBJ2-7	CASSLLSGRGYEQYF	TGTGCCAGCAGCTTGTTATCAGGGAGGGGCTACGAGCAGTACTTC
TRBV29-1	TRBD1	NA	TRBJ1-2	CSVEDLSGKGARGGYTF	TGCAGCGTTGAAGATCTCTCAGGCAAGGGGGCCCGGGGTGGCTACACCTTC
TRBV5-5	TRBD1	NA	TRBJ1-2	CASSRQGGGYTF	TGTGCCAGCAGCCGACAGGGGGGCGGCTACACCTTC
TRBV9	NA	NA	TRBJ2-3	CASSVSSGDTQYF	TGTGCCAGCAGCGTTTCTTCGGGGGATACGCAGTATTTT
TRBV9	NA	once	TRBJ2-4	CASSVGTNLAKNIQYF	TGTGCCAGCAGCGTAGGTACAAATCTAGCCAAAAACATTCAGTACTTC
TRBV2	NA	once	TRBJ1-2	CASSERLYGYTF	TGTGCCAGCAGTGAGCGACTCTATGGCTACACCTTC